Here is one T cell receptor (beta chain) with its context. The source of the sample is a study of T cells expressing NK-cell markers. The CDR3 has 15 residues. Germline V gene lookup returns CDR1 MNHNS and CDR2 SASEGT. Following a re-call of the 5' RACE reads, TCRdb has one entry per CDR3 protein and lacks DNA. This specimen shows some 340,000 distinct CDR3 sequences; the ten leading clones hold roughly 5.2%. V is TRBV6-1 and J is TRBJ2-2; checking the TCRdb D call of TRBD2 is not possible without DNA. This TCR was sampled from a man aged 18-75 years in good health. What was sequenced was blood T cells: a sorted CD56 or NKG2C T cell subset, CD4+ or CD8+ T cells, or bulk PBMC T cells (not recorded which). CDR3 region: CASTPGGLGTGELFF.